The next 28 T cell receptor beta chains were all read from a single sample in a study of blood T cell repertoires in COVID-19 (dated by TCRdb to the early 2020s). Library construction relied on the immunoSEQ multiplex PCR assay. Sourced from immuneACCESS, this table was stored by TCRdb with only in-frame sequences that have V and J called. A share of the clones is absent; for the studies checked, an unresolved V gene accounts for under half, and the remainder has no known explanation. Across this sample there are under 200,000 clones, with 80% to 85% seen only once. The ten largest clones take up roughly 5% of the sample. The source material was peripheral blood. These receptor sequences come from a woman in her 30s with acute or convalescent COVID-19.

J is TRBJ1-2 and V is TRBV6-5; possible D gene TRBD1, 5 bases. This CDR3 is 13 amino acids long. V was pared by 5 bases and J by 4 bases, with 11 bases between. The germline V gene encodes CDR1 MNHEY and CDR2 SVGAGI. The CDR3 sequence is CASSRAGFYGYTF. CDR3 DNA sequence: TGTGCCAGCAGTAGGGCAGGGTTCTATGGCTACACCTTC.

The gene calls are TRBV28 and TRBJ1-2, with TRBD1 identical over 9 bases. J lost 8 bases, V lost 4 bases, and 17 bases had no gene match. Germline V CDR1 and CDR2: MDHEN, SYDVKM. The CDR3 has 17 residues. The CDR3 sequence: CASSWTGVAQGGIGYTF. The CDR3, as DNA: TGTGCCAGCAGTTGGACAGGGGTCGCGCAGGGAGGGATCGGCTACACCTTC.

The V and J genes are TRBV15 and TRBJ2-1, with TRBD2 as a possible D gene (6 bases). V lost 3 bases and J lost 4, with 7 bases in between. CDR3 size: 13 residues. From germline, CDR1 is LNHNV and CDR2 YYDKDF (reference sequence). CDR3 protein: CATSSGGYNEQFF. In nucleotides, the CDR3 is TGTGCCACCAGCAGCGGGGGATACAATGAGCAGTTCTTC.

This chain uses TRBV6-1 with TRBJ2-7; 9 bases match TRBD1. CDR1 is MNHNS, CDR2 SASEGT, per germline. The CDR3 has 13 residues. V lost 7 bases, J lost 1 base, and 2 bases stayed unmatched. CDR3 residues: CASKTGGSYEQYF. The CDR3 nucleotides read TGTGCCAGCAAGACAGGGGGATCCTACGAGCAGTACTTC.

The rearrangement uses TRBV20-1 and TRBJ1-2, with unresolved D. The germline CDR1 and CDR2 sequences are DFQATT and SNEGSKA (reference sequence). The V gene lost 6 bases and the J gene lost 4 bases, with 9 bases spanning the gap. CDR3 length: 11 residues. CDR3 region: CSAPHSYGYTF. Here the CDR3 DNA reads TGCAGTGCCCCTCATAGCTATGGCTACACCTTC.

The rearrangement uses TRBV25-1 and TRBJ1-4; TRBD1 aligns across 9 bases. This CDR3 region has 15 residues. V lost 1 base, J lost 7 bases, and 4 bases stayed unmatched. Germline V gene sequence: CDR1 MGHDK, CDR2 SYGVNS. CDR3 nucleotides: TGTGCCAGCAGTGAATGGGACAGGGAGGGTGAAAAACTGTTTTTT. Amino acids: CASSEWDREGEKLFF.

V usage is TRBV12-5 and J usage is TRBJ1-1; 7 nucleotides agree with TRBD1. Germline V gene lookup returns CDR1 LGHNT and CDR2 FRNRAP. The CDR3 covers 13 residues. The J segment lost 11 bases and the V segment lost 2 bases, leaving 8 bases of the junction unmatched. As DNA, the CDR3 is TGTGCTAGTGGTTTGAATCCAGGGGGAAGCGCTTTCTTT. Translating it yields CASGLNPGGSAFF.

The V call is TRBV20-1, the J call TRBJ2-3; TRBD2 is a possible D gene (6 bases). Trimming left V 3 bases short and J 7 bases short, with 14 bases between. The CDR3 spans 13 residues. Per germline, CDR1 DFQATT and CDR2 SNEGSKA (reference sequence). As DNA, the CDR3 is TGCAGTGCTAGTCCCGGCGGGGCTCATACGCAGTATTTT. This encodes CSASPGGAHTQYF.

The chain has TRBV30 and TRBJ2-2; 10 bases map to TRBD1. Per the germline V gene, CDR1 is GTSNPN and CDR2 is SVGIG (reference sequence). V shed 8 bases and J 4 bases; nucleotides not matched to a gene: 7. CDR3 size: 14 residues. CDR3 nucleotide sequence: TGTGCCACGGAGGGACAGGGGCTCACCGGGGAGCTGTTTTTT. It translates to CATEGQGLTGELFF.

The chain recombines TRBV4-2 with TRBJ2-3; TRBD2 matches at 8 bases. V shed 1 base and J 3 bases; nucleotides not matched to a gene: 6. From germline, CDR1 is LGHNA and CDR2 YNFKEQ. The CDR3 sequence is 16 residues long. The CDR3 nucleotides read TGTGCCAGCAGCCAAGCGGGAACGGGAGGGACAGATACGCAGTATTTT. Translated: CASSQAGTGGTDTQYF.

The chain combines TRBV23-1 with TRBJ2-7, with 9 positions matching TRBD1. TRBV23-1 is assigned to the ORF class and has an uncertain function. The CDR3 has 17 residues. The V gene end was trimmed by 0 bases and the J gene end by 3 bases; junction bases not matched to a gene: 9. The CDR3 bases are TGCGCCAGCAGTCAATCGCTTAGGGGGACAGGGCGCTACGAGCAGTACTTC. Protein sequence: CASSQSLRGTGRYEQYF.

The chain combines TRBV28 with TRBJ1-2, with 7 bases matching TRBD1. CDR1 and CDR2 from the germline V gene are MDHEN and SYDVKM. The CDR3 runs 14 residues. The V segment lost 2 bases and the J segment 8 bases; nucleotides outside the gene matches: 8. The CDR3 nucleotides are TGTGCCAGCAGTTTACCGAGGGGGCTCGGCGGCTACACCTTC. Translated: CASSLPRGLGGYTF.

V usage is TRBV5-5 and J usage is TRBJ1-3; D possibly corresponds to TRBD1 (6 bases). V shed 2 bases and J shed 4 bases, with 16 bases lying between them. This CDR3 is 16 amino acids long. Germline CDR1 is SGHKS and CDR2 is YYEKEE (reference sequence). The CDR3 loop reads CASSFEARGPGNTIYF. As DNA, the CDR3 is TGTGCCAGCAGCTTTGAGGCCAGGGGTCCGGGAAACACCATATATTTT.

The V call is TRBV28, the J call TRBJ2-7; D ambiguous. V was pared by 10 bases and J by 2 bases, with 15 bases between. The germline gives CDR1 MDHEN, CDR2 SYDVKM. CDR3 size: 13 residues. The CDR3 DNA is TGTGCCACGAAAGCTGGCGGCCCCTACGAGCAGTACTTC. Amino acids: CATKAGGPYEQYF.

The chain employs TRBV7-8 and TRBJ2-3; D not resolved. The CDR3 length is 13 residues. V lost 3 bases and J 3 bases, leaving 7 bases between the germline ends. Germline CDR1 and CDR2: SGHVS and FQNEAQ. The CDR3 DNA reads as TGTGCCAGCAGCTTGCTACCTACAGATACGCAGTATTTT. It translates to CASSLLPTDTQYF.

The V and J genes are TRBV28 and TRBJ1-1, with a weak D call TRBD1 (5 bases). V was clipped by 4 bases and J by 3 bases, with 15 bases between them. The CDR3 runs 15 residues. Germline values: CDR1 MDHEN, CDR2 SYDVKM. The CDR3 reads CASSSPREGDTEAFF. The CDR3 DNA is TGTGCCAGCAGTTCACCCAGGGAAGGGGACACTGAAGCTTTCTTT.

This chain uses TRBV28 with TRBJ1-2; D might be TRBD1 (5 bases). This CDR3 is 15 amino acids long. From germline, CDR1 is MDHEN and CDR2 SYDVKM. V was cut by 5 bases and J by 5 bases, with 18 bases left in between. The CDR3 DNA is TGTGCCAGCAGTCTTGACAGAGTACCCCATTATGGCTACACCTTC. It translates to CASSLDRVPHYGYTF.

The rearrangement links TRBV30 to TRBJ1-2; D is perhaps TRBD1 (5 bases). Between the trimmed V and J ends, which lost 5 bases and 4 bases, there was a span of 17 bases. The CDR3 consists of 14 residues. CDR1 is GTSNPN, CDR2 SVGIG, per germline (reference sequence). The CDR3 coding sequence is TGTGCCTGGCAGCTGCGGACATTCGGCTATGGCTACACCTTC. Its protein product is CAWQLRTFGYGYTF. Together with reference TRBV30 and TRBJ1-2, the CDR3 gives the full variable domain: SQTIHQWPATLVQPVGSPLSLECTVEGTSNPNLYWYRQAAGRGLQLLFYSVGIGQISSEVPQNLSASRPQDRQFILSSKKLLLSDSGFYLCAWQLRTFGYGYTFGSGTRLTVV.

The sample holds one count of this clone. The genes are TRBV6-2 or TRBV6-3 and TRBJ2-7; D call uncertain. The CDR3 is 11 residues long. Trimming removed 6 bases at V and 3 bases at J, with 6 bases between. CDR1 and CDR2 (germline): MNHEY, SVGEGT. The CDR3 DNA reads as TGTGCCAGCAGCCAGCTCTACGAGCAGTACTTC. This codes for CASSQLYEQYF.

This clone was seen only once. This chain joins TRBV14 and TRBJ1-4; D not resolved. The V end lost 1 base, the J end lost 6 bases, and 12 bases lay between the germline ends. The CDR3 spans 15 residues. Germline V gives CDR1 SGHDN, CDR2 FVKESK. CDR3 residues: CASSQAGQVYEKLFF. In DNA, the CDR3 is TGTGCCAGCAGCCAAGCTGGTCAGGTTTATGAAAAACTGTTTTTT.

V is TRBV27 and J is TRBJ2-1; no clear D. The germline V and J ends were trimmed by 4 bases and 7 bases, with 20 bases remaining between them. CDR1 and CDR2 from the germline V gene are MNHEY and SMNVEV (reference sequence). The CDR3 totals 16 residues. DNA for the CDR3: TGTGCCAGCAGTTATGGTCCGGGTAAGCTTAGGAATGAGCAGTTCTTC. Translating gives CASSYGPGKLRNEQFF.

The CDR3 is CASFSGGDISDTQYF. The CDR3 region has the DNA TGTGCCAGCTTTAGCGGGGGGGATATCTCAGATACGCAGTATTTT. This chain uses TRBV19 with TRBJ2-3; TRBD2 matches 11 bases. The CDR3 consists of 15 residues. Germline V gene data show CDR1 as LNHDA and CDR2 as SQIVND (reference sequence). V lost 9 bases and J lost 4; bases outside the gene matches: 9.

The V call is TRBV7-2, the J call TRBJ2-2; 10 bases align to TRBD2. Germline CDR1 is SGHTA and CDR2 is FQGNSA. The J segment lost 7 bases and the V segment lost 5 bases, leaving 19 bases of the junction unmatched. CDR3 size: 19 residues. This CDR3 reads CASSPAWLAGEGENGELFF. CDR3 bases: TGTGCCAGCAGCCCTGCCTGGCTAGCGGGAGAGGGGGAAAACGGGGAGCTGTTTTTT.

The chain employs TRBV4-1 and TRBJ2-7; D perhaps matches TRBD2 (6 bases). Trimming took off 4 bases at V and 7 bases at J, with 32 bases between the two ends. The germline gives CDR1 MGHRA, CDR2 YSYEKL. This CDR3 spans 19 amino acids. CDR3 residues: CASSPLGVPSRSSSGEQYF. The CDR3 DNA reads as TGCGCCAGCAGCCCCCTCGGAGTCCCGAGCCGGTCCTCCAGCGGGGAGCAGTACTTC.

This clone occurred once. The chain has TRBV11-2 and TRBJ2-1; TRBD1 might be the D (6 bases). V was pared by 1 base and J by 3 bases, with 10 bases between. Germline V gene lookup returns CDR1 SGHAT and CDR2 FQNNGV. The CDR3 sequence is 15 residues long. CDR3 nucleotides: TGTGCCAGCAGCTTAGCAGGGGATATCTACAATGAGCAGTTCTTC. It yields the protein CASSLAGDIYNEQFF.

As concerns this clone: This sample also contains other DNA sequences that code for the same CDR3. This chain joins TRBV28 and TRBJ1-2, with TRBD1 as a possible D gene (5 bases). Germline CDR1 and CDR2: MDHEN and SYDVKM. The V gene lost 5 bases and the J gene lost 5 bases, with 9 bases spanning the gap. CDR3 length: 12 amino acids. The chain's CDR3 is CASSPGFYGYTF. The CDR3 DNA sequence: TGTGCCAGCAGTCCAGGGTTTTATGGCTACACCTTC.

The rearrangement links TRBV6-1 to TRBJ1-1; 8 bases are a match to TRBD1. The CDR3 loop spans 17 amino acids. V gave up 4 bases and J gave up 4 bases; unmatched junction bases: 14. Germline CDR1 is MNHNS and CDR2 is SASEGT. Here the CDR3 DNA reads TGTGCCAGCAGTGCCCGCCTTGGGGCAGGGGGCCTCACTGAAGCTTTCTTT. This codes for CASSARLGAGGLTEAFF.

The CDR3 loop reads CASSFGGSNYGYTF. Written as DNA, the CDR3 is TGTGCCAGCAGTTTTGGGGGGTCAAACTATGGCTACACCTTC. The chain has TRBV5-4 and TRBJ1-2, with TRBD1 as a possible D gene (5 bases). This CDR3 has 14 amino acids. V shed 5 bases and J shed 2 bases, with 13 bases lying between them. Germline CDR1 and CDR2: SGHNT and YYREEE (reference sequence).